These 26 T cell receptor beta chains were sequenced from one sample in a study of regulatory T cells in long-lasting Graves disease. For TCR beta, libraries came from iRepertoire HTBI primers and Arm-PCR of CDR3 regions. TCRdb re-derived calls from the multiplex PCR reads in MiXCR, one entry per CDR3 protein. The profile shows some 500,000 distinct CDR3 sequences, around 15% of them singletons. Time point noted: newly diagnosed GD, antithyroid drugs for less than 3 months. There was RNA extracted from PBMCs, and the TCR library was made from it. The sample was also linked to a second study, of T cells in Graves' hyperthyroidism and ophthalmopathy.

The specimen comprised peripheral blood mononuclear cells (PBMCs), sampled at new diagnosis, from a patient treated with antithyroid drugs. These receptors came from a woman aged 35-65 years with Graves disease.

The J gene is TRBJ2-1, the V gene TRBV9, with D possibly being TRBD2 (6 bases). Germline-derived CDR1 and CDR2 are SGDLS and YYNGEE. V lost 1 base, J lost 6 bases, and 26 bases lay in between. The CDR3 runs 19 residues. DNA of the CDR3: TGTGCCAGCAGCGTATCGGTAGGGAATAGGGCTAGACTAGGCAATGAGCAGTTCTTC. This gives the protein CASSVSVGNRARLGNEQFF. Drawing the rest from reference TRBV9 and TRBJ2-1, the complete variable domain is DSGVTQTPKHLITATGQRVTLRCSPRSGDLSVYWYQQSLDQGLQFLIQYYNGEERAKGNILERFSAQQFPDLHSELNLSSLELGDSALYFCASSVSVGNRARLGNEQFFGPGTRLTVL.

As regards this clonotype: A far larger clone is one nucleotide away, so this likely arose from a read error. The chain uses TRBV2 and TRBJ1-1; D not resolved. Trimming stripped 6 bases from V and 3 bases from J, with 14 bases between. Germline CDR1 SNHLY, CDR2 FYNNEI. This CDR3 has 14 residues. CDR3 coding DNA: TGTGCCAGCAGGCGGGATACATTAGACACTGAAGCTTTCTTT. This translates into CASRRDTLDTEAFF.

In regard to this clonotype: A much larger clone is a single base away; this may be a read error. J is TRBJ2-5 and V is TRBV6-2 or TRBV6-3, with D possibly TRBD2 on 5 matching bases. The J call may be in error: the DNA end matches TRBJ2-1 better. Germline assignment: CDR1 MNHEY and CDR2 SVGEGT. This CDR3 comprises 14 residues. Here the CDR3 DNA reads TGTGCCTCCTCTCCGAGGGAATCCTACAATGTGCAGTTCTTC. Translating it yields CASSPRESYNVQFF.

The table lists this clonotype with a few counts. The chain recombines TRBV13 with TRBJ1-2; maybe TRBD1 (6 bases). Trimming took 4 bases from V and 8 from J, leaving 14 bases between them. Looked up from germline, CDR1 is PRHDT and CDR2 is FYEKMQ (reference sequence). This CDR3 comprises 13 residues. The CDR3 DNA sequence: TGTGCCAGCAGCTATACAGGGACCAACGGCTACACCTTC. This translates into CASSYTGTNGYTF.

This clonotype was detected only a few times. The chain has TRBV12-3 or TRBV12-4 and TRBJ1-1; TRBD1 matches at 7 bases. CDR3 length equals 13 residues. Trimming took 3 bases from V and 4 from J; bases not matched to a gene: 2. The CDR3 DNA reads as TGTGCCAGCAGTTTTCAGGGGGTCACTGAAGCTTTCTTT. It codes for CASSFQGVTEAFF.

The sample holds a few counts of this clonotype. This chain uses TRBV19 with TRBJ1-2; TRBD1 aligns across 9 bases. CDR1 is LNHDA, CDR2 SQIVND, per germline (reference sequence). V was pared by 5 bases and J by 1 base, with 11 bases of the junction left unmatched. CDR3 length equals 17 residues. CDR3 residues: CASSSLDRGIGNYGYTF. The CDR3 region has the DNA TGTGCCAGTAGTTCCTTGGACAGGGGAATCGGTAACTATGGCTACACCTTC.

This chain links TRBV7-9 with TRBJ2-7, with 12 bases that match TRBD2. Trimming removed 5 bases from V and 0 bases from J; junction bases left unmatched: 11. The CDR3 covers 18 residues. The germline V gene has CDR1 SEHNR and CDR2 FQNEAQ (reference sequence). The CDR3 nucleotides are TGTGCCAGCAGCGTACCGACTAGCGGGGGTCGAAACTCCTACGAGCAGTACTTC. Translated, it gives CASSVPTSGGRNSYEQYF.

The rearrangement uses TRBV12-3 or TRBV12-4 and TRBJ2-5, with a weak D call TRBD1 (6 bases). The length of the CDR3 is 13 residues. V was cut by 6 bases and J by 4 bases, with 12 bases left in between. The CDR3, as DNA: TGTGCCAGCAGGCTAGGGGGAAGAGAGACCCAGTACTTC. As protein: CASRLGGRETQYF.

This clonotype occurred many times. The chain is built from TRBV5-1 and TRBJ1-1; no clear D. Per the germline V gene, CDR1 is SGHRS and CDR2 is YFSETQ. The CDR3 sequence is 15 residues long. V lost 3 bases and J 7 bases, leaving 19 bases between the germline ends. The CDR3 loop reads CASSSGGGRDFEAFF. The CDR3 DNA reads TGCGCCAGCAGCTCTGGAGGCGGGCGAGATTTTGAAGCTTTCTTT.

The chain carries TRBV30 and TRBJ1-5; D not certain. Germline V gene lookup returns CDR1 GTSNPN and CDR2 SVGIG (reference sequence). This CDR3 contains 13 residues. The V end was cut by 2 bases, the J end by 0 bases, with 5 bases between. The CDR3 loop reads CAWSTTSNQPQHF. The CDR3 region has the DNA TGTGCCTGGAGTACAACTAGCAATCAGCCCCAGCATTTT.

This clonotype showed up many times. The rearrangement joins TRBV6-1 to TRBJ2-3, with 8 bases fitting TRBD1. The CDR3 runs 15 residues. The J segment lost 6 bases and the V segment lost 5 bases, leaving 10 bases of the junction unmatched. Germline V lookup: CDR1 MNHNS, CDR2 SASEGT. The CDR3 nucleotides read TGTGCCAGCAGTAAGTCGCAGGGGGCGGTGGATACGCAGTATTTT. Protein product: CASSKSQGAVDTQYF.

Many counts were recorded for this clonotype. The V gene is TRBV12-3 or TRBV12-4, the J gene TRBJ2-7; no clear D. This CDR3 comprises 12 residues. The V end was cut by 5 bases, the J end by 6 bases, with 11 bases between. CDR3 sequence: CASSHGPPEQYF. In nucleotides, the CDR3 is TGTGCCAGCAGTCATGGTCCTCCCGAGCAGTACTTC.

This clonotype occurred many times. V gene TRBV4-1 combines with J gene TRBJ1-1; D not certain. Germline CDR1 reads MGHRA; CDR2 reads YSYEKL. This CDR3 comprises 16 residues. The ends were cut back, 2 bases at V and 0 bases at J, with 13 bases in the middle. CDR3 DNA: TGCGCCAGCAGCCAAACAAACGGCGGCATGAACACTGAAGCTTTCTTT. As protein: CASSQTNGGMNTEAFF.

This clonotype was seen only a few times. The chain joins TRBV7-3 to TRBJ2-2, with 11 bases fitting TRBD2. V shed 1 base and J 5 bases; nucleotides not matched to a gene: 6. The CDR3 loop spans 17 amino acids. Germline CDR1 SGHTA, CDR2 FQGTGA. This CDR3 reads CASSLMAASGGTGELFF. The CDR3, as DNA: TGTGCCAGCAGCTTAATGGCGGCTAGCGGGGGGACCGGGGAGCTGTTTTTT. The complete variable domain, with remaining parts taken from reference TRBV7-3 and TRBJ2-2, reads GAGVSQTPSNKVTEKGKYVELRCDPISGHTALYWYRQSLGQGPEFLIYFQGTGAADDSGLPNDRFFAVRPEGSVSTLKIQRTERGDSAVYLCASSLMAASGGTGELFFGEGSRLTVL.

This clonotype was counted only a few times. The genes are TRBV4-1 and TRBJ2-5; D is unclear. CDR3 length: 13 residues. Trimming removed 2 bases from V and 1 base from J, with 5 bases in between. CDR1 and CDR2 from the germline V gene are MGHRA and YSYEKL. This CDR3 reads CASSQPTQETQYF. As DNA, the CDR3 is TGCGCCAGCAGCCAACCGACCCAAGAGACCCAGTACTTC.

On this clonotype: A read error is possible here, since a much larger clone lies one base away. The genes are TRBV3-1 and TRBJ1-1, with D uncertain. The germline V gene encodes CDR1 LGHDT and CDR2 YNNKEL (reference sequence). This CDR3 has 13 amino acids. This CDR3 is CTSSKDGNTEAFF. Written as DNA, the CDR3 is TGTACCAGCAGCAAAGACGGGAACACTGAAGCTTTCTTT.

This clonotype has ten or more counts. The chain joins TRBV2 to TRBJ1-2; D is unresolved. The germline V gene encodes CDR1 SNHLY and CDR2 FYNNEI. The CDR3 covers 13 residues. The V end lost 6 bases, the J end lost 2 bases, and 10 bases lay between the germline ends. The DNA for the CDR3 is TGTGCCAGCAGCGGGGAAGCCAACTATGGCTACACCTTC. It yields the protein CASSGEANYGYTF.

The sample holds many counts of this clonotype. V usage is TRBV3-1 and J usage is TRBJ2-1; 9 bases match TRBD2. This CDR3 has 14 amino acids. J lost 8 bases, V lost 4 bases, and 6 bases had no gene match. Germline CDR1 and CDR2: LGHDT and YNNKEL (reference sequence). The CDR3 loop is CASSRAGGRHEQFF. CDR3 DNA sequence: TGTGCCAGCAGCCGTGCGGGGGGGCGGCATGAGCAGTTCTTC.

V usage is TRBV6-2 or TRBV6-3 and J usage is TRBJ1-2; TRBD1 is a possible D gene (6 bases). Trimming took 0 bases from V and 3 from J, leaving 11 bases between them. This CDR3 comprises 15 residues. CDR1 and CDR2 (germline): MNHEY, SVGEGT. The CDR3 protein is CASSYSPGTHYGYTF. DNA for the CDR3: TGTGCCAGCAGTTACTCCCCCGGGACACACTATGGCTACACCTTC.

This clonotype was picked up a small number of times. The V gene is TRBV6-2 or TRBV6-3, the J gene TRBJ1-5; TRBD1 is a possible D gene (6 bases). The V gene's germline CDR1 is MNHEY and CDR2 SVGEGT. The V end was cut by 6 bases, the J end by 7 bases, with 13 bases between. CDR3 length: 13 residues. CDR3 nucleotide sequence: TGTGCCAGCAGGGCAGAGGGGGAACAGCCCCAGCATTTT. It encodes CASRAEGEQPQHF.

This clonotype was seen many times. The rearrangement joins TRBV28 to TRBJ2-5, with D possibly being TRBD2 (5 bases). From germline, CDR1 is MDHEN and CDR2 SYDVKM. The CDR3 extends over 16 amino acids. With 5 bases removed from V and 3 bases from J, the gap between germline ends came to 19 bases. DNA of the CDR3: TGTGCCAGCAGTCCTCTCCCCGGGATCATTGAAGAGACCCAGTACTTC. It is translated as CASSPLPGIIEETQYF.

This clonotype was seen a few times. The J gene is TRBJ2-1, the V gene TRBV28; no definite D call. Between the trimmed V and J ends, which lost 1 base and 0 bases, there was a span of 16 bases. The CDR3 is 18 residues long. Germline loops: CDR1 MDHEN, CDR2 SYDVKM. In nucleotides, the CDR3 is TGTGCCAGCAGTTTATTAGCCCACACAGATACCTCCTACAATGAGCAGTTCTTC. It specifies CASSLLAHTDTSYNEQFF.

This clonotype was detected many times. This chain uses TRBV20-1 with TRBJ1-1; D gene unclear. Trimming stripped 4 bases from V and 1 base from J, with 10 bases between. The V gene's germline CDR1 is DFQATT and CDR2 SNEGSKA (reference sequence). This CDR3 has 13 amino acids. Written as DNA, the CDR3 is TGCAGTGCTATCGGGGTCACGAACACTGAAGCTTTCTTT. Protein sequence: CSAIGVTNTEAFF.

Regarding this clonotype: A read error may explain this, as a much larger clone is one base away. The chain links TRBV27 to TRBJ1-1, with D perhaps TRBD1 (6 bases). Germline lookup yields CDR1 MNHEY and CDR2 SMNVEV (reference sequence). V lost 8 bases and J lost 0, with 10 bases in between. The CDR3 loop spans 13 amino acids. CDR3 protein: CASGRQVNTEAFF. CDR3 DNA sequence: TGTGCCAGCGGACGACAGGTGAACACTGAAGCTTTCTTT.

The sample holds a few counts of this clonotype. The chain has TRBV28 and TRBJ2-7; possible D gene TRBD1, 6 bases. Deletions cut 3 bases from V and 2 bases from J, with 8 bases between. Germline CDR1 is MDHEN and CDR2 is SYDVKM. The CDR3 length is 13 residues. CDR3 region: CASSFWDTYEQYF. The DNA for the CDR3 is TGTGCCAGCAGTTTTTGGGACACCTACGAGCAGTACTTC.

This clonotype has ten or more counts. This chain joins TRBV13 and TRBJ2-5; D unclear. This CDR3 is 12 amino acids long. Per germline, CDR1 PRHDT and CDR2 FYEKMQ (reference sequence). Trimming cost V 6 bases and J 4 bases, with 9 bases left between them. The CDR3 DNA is TGTGCCAGCAGTTCGAGGCGAGAGACCCAGTACTTC. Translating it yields CASSSRRETQYF.